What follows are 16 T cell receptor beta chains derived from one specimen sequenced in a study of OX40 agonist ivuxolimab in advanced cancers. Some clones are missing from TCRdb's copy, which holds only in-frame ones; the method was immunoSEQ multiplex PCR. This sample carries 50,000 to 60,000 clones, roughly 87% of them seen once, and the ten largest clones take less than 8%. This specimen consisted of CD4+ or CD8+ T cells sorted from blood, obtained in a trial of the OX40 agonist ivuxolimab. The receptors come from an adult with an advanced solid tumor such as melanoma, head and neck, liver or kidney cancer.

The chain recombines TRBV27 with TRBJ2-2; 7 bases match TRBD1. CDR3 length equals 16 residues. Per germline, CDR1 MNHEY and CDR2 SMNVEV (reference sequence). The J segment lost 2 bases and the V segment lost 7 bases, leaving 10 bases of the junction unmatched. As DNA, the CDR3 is TGTGCCAGCACCTTTTCGGGACAGACTAACACCGGGGAGCTGTTTTTT. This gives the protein CASTFSGQTNTGELFF.

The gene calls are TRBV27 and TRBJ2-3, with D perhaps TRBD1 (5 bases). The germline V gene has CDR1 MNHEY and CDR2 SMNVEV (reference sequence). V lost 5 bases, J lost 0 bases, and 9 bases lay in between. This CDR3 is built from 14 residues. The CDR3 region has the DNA TGTGCCAGCAGTCATCGACAGAGCACAGATACGCAGTATTTT. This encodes CASSHRQSTDTQYF.

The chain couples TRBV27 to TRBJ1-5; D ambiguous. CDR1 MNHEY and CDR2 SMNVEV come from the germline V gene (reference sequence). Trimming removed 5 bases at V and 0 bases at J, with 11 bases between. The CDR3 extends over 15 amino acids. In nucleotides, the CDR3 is TGTGCCAGCAGTCCTGTCCTGGGTAGCAATCAGCCCCAGCATTTT. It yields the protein CASSPVLGSNQPQHF.

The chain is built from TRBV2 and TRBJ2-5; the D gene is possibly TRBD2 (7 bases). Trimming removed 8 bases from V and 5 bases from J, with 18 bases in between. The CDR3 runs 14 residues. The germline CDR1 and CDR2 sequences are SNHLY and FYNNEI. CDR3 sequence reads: CASFWGGPQETQYF. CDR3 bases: TGTGCCAGCTTCTGGGGGGGCCCCCAGGAGACCCAGTACTTC.

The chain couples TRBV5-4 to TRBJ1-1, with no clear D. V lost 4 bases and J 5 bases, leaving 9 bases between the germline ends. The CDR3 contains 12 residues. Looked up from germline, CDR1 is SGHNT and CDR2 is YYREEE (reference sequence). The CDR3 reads CASSPGTTEAFF. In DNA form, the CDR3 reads TGTGCCAGCAGCCCTGGCACGACTGAAGCTTTCTTT. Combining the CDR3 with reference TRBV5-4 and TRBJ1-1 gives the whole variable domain ETGVTQSPTHLIKTRGQQVTLRCSSQSGHNTVSWYQQALGQGPQFIFQYYREEENGRGNFPPRFSGLQFPNYSSELNVNALELDDSALYLCASSPGTTEAFFGQGTRLTVV.

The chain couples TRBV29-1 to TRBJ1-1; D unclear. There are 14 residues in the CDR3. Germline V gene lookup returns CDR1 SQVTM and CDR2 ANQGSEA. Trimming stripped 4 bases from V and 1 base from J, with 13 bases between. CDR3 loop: CSVGPGLQNTEAFF. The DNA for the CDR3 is TGCAGCGTTGGACCCGGACTCCAGAACACTGAAGCTTTCTTT.

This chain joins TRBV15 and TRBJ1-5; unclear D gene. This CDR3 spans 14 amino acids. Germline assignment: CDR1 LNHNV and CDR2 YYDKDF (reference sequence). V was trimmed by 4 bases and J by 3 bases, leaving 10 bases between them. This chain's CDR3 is CATSTETINQPQHF. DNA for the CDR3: TGTGCCACCAGCACAGAAACTATCAATCAGCCCCAGCATTTT.

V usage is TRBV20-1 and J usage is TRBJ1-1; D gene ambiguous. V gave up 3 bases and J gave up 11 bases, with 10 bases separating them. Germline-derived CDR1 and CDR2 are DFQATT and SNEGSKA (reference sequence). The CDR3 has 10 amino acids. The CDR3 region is CSASLDRAFF. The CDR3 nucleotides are TGCAGTGCTAGCTTGGATAGGGCTTTCTTT.

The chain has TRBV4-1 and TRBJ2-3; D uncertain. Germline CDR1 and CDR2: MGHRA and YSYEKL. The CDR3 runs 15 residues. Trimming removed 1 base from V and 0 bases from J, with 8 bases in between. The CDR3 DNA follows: TGCGCCAGCAGCCAAGTGCACTCTAGCACAGATACGCAGTATTTT. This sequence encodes CASSQVHSSTDTQYF.

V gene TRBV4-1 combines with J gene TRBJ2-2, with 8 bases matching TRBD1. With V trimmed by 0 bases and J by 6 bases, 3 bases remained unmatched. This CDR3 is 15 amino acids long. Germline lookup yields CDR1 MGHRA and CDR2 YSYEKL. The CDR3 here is CASSQDRGLAGELFF. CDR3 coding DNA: TGCGCCAGCAGCCAAGACAGGGGGCTTGCCGGGGAGCTGTTTTTT.

The CDR3 protein is CASSDPMANTEAFF. As DNA, the CDR3 is TGCGCCAGCAGTGACCCGATGGCGAACACTGAAGCTTTCTTT. V usage is TRBV5-1 and J usage is TRBJ1-1, with D hard to call. The V and J ends lost 5 bases and 1 base respectively, with 12 bases between them. The CDR3 is 14 amino acids. Per germline, CDR1 SGHRS and CDR2 YFSETQ.

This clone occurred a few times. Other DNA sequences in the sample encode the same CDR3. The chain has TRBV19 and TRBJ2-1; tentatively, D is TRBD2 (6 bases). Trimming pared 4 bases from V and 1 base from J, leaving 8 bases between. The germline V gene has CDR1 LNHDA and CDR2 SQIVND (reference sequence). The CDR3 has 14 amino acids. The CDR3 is CASSSGGSYNEQFF. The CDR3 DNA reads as TGTGCCAGTAGTAGTGGGGGGTCCTACAATGAGCAGTTCTTC.

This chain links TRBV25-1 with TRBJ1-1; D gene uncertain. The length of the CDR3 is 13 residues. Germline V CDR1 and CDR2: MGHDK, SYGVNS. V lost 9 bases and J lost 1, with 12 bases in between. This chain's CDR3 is CARMGSGNTEAFF. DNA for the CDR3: TGTGCCAGGATGGGCTCAGGGAACACTGAAGCTTTCTTT.

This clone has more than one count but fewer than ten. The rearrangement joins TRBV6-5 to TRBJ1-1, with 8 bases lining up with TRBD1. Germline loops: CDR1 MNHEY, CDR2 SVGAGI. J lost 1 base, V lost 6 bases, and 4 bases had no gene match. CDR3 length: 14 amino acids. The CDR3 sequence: CASRQGGPNTEAFF. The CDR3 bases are TGTGCCAGCAGACAGGGGGGTCCGAACACTGAAGCTTTCTTT.

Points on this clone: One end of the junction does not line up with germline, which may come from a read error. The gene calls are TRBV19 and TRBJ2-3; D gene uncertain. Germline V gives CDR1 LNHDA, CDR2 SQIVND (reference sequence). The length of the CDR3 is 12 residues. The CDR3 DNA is TGTGCCAGTAGTCTAGACACAGATACGCAGTATTTT. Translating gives CASSLDTDTQYF.

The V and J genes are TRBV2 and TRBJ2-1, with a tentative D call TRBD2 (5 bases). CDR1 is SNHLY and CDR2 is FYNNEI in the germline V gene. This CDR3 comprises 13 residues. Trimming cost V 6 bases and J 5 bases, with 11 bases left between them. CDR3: CASRPTGDNEQFF. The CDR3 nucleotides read TGTGCCAGCAGGCCCACCGGGGACAATGAGCAGTTCTTC.